Shown below are 17 T cell receptor beta chains from a single sample sequenced in a study of human T cells and chemical hapten exposure. TCRdb reprocessed the RACE reads with MiXCR, giving one entry per CDR3 protein. The table has 300,000 to 400,000 distinct CDR3 sequences, around 7% seen once. The time point here: patch test 1, 2 weeks after DPC sensitization. Treatment here: therapeutic diphenylcyclopropenone sensitization with weekly scalp DPC. The sequencing used whole blood, collected in connection with sensitization to the hapten diphenylcyclopropenone (DPC). These receptors all come from a woman younger than 30 with alopecia areata. Some clones in this sample may be carry-over from other donors' samples.

The genes are TRBV13 and TRBJ2-3; D gene uncertain. CDR3 length: 15 residues. Germline V gene sequence: CDR1 PRHDT, CDR2 FYEKMQ (reference sequence). Deletions cut 2 bases from V and 3 bases from J, with 12 bases between. CDR3 region: CASSLYQAKTDTQYF. CDR3 sequence (DNA): TGTGCCAGCAGCTTATATCAGGCCAAAACAGATACGCAGTATTTT.

This clonotype has a handful of counts. This chain joins TRBV11-2 and TRBJ1-1; 8 nucleotides line up with TRBD1. V lost 6 bases and J lost 9; bases outside the gene matches: 9. CDR1 SGHAT and CDR2 FQNNGV come from the germline V gene. The CDR3 is 13 residues long. CDR3 loop: CASRDRGLSKAFF. CDR3 coding DNA: TGTGCCAGCAGAGACAGGGGACTATCGAAAGCTTTCTTT. Full variable domain (remainder filled in from reference TRBV11-2 and TRBJ1-1): EAGVAQSPRYKIIEKRQSVAFWCNPISGHATLYWYQQILGQGPKLLIQFQNNGVVDDSQLPKDRFSAERLKGVDSTLKIQPAKLEDSAVYLCASRDRGLSKAFFGQGTRLTVV.

This clonotype was observed at least ten times. The rearrangement links TRBV9 to TRBJ2-1; D might be TRBD1 (5 bases). V lost 0 bases and J lost 8, with 9 bases in between. This CDR3 comprises 13 residues. Germline values: CDR1 SGDLS, CDR2 YYNGEE. The CDR3 DNA reads as TGTGCCAGCAGCGTAGGGCTACAGGATGAGCAGTTCTTC. Its translation: CASSVGLQDEQFF.

This clonotype was seen a few times. Written as DNA, the CDR3 is TGCAGCGTTCATGTCTGGTTGGGCACTGAAGCTTTCTTT. This translates into CSVHVWLGTEAFF. The chain employs TRBV29-1 and TRBJ1-1; D gene unclear. The CDR3 covers 13 residues. Per germline, CDR1 SQVTM and CDR2 ANQGSEA. Trimming took off 5 bases at V and 4 bases at J, with 14 bases between the two ends.

This clonotype was counted a few times. This chain joins TRBV7-9 and TRBJ2-7, with 7 bases identical to TRBD1. The length of the CDR3 is 15 residues. CDR1 is SEHNR and CDR2 is FQNEAQ in the germline V gene (reference sequence). V shed 5 bases, J shed 3 bases, and the junction held 10 bases outside the gene matches. The CDR3 loop reads CASSPSRGLYYEQYF. CDR3 DNA: TGTGCCAGCAGCCCCAGCAGGGGGTTGTACTACGAGCAGTACTTC.

This clonotype showed up just a few times. This chain connects TRBV3-1 to TRBJ1-4; 8 bases match TRBD1. The CDR3 spans 14 residues. Germline CDR1 LGHDT, CDR2 YNNKEL (reference sequence). With 4 bases clipped from V and 8 bases from J, the junction kept 6 bases outside the gene matches. CDR3 DNA: TGTGCCAGCAGCCCCCCAGGGGGCAGGGAAAAACTGTTTTTT. It encodes CASSPPGGREKLFF.

This clonotype was counted a few times. The genes are TRBV28 and TRBJ2-5, with D possibly matching TRBD2 (6 bases). The CDR3 is 16 amino acids. Between the trimmed V and J ends, which lost 5 bases and 5 bases, there was a span of 21 bases. The V gene's germline CDR1 is MDHEN and CDR2 SYDVKM. The CDR3 loop reads CASSTRDSVFGETQYF. In DNA, the CDR3 is TGTGCCAGCAGTACCCGGGACTCTGTCTTCGGGGAGACCCAGTACTTC. Together with reference TRBV28 and TRBJ2-5, the CDR3 gives the full variable domain: DVKVTQSSRYLVKRTGEKVFLECVQDMDHENMFWYRQDPGLGLRLIYFSYDVKMKEKGDIPEGYSVSREKKERFSLILESASTNQTSMYLCASSTRDSVFGETQYFGPGTRLLVL.

The gene calls are TRBV2 and TRBJ1-5, with 8 bases lining up with TRBD1. The CDR3 contains 15 residues. With V trimmed by 6 bases and J by 0 bases, 4 bases remained unmatched. Germline V gives CDR1 SNHLY, CDR2 FYNNEI. The CDR3, as DNA: TGTGCCAGCAGGGAGACAGGGGATAGCAATCAGCCCCAGCATTTT. This translates into CASRETGDSNQPQHF.

The chain is built from TRBV5-6 and TRBJ1-2; tentative D call: TRBD1 (5 bases). This CDR3 spans 13 amino acids. The V end lost 0 bases, the J end lost 5 bases, and 8 bases lay between the germline ends. The germline CDR1 and CDR2 sequences are SGHDT and YYEEEE. The CDR3 spells CASSLETAYGYTF. CDR3 bases: TGTGCCAGCAGCTTGGAGACAGCTTATGGCTACACCTTC.

The J gene is TRBJ1-1, the V gene TRBV5-8; weak D call: TRBD1 (5 bases). V dropped 3 bases and J dropped 0 bases, with 12 bases sitting between them. The CDR3 spans 15 residues. Germline V gene data show CDR1 as SGHTS and CDR2 as YDEGEE. CDR3 coding DNA: TGTGCCAGCAGCTCATCCCGGGGGGTGAACACTGAAGCTTTCTTT. Encoded protein: CASSSSRGVNTEAFF.

The rearrangement uses TRBV20-1 and TRBJ2-7, with 9 bases fitting TRBD1. This CDR3 has 15 amino acids. Per the germline V gene, CDR1 is DFQATT and CDR2 is SNEGSKA (reference sequence). Unmatched junction bases numbered 11, after V lost 5 bases and J lost 3 bases. CDR3 DNA: TGCAGTGCTCTATACCCGGGACAGGGAAACTACGAGCAGTACTTC. Encoded protein: CSALYPGQGNYEQYF.

This clonotype has a handful of counts. The chain links TRBV11-1 to TRBJ2-7, with D perhaps TRBD2 (6 bases). This CDR3 has 13 residues. The germline gives CDR1 SGHAT, CDR2 FQDESV (reference sequence). V dropped 1 base and J dropped 4 bases, with 8 bases sitting between them. The CDR3: CASSLDGGYEQYF. In DNA, the CDR3 is TGTGCCAGCAGCTTAGATGGGGGGTACGAGCAGTACTTC.

This clonotype has a handful of counts. The V gene is TRBV4-2, the J gene TRBJ1-1; no definite D call. The CDR3 consists of 15 residues. Between the trimmed V and J ends, which lost 2 bases and 6 bases, there was a span of 16 bases. Germline V gene sequence: CDR1 LGHNA, CDR2 YNFKEQ. The DNA for the CDR3 is TGTGCCAGCAGCCAAACAGTCAGCCAGGCGCCTGAAGCTTTCTTT. It is translated as CASSQTVSQAPEAFF.

There are a few counts of this clonotype. V is TRBV7-9 and J is TRBJ1-1; D not resolved. The CDR3 is 14 amino acids. Germline CDR1 reads SEHNR; CDR2 reads FQNEAQ (reference sequence). V was pared by 0 bases and J by 11 bases, with 16 bases between. The CDR3 reads CASSLASGGVRAFF. For the CDR3, the DNA is TGTGCCAGCAGCTTAGCTTCAGGCGGGGTACGGGCTTTCTTT.

This clonotype was detected only a few times. V is TRBV7-2 and J is TRBJ2-1; D tentatively reads TRBD1 or TRBD2 (7 bases each). CDR3 length: 14 amino acids. CDR1 and CDR2 (germline): SGHTA, FQGNSA. Trimming pared 7 bases from V and 4 bases from J, leaving 14 bases between. The CDR3 sequence is CASTRGGRYNEQFF. For the CDR3, the DNA is TGTGCCAGCACCAGGGGGGGTAGGTACAATGAGCAGTTCTTC. Filled out from reference TRBV7-2 and TRBJ2-1, the complete variable domain reads GAGVSQSPSNKVTEKGKDVELRCDPISGHTALYWYRQSLGQGLEFLIYFQGNSAPDKSGLPSDRFSAERTGGSVSTLTIQRTQQEDSAVYLCASTRGGRYNEQFFGPGTRLTVL.

This clonotype was recorded many times. The CDR3 reads CASSQDYSGGNNEQFF. Written as DNA, the CDR3 is TGCGCCAGCAGCCAAGATTATAGCGGGGGGAACAATGAGCAGTTCTTC. The chain is built from TRBV4-3 and TRBJ2-1; 10 bases are shared with TRBD2. CDR3 length: 16 amino acids. V shed 0 bases and J 5 bases; nucleotides not matched to a gene: 4. Germline V CDR1 and CDR2: LGHNA, YSLEER.

At least ten counts were recorded for this clonotype. The V and J genes are TRBV4-1 and TRBJ2-5; 8 bases match TRBD2. CDR3 length equals 14 residues. CDR1 is MGHRA and CDR2 is YSYEKL in the germline V gene. Losses at the gene ends were 4 bases for V and 2 bases for J; bases not matched to a gene: 3. The CDR3 sequence: CASSRGTRQETQYF. In DNA, the CDR3 is TGCGCCAGCAGCCGCGGGACTAGGCAAGAGACCCAGTACTTC.